This T cell receptor (beta chain) was obtained from a study of shared clonotypes between healthy human individuals. Regarding the study as a whole: On the whole, naive subsets had larger estimated richness than memory subsets had.

Measured with immunoSEQ multiplex PCR; TCRdb has only the in-frame clones, and not every one. The sample yields fewer than 2.5 million clones, 93% seen once. Turning to this clone: Its antigen is undetermined.

The sample taken for sequencing was naive CD4+ T cells from PBMCs. The subset: CD45RA+ positively selected. The sequence was obtained from a man aged 18 to 30 in good health. Some clones in this sample may be carry-over from other donors' samples.

DNA of the CDR3: TGCGCCAGCAGCTCGCAGGGTTGGGAGGAGACCCAGTACTTC. Translation: CASSSQGWEETQYF. The chain links TRBV5-1 to TRBJ2-5; D possibly uses TRBD1 or TRBD2 (5 bases each). Per the germline V gene, CDR1 is SGHRS and CDR2 is YFSETQ. V dropped 3 bases and J dropped 5 bases, with 14 bases sitting between them. The CDR3 covers 14 residues.